This T cell receptor (beta chain) was recorded in a study of T cells in Graves' hyperthyroidism and ophthalmopathy. Study-wide results and caveats: In simple terms, a model built on 13 V-J features told ophthalmopathy apart from stable hyperthyroidism. The majority of expanded thyroid clonotypes above 0.001 also appeared in blood.

TCR beta CDR3 region amplification was performed from RNA transcripts. The HTBI set primed first-round TCR CDR3 RT-PCR. TCRdb used MiXCR to reprocess the multiplex PCR reads, holding one entry per CDR3 protein. The table shows hundreds of thousands of distinct CDR3 sequences, with under 45% occurring only once. With regard to this clonotype: Its antigen is as yet unknown.

Over 18 months, lack of ophthalmopathy progression marked Graves' hyperthyroidism as stable. V dropped 5 bases and J dropped 0 bases, with 22 bases sitting between them. Germline lookup yields CDR1 SGHVS and CDR2 FNYEAQ. The CDR3 loop spans 18 amino acids. The chain joins TRBV7-6 to TRBJ1-1; tentative D call: TRBD1 (5 bases). The clonotype originates from a woman in her forties with Graves' hyperthyroidism. Sequencing input: blood. The CDR3 region is CASSPRGGGEMLNTEAFF. The CDR3 DNA reads TGTGCCAGCAGCCCCCGGGGGGGTGGGGAGATGTTGAACACTGAAGCTTTCTTT.